This T cell receptor (beta chain) originates from a study of blood T cell repertoires in COVID-19 (dated by TCRdb to 2020 to 2021). Background for the entire study: The collaborator samples originated in the United States, Italy and Spain and spanned the acute and convalescent phases of COVID-19. The prospective study material was composed of cDNA or gDNA derived from T cells, B-cell-depleted T cells, or PBMCs. The sample metadata nearly always contained a de-identified subject ID, COVID-19 status, age in years and sex. Where HLA class I and class II types were available, the types were taken from metadata supplied by the sample provider, not from assay-based typing. A freely available public database, intended as a resource for researchers studying the immune response to SARS-CoV-2, is where the repertoires were released. Deeply sampled blood TCRbeta repertoires from subjects exposed to, actively infected with, or recovered from COVID-19 were included in the dataset. Samples came from the ongoing ImmuneRACE study (first 160 participants) plus 1,254 subjects from 6 global collaborators.

A remark on this clone: Its antigen is still unknown. No base qualities exist here, and no much larger clone lies one base off it.

Per the germline V gene (reference sequence), SEHNR is the CDR1 and FQNEAQ is the CDR2. Germline trimming: 0 bases from V, 6 bases from J; junction bases outside gene matches: 5. The CDR3 contains 15 residues, cysteine and phenylalanine counted. The only DNA kept is the CDR3, 45 bases in frame from the first base. TCRbeta CDR3 regions were amplified from genomic DNA using the immunoSEQ Assay, a bias-controlled multiplex PCR. Per the authors' processing: Within the assay, amplification of reference gene primers was used to estimate how many nucleated cells each sample contained. To quantify the absolute abundance of each unique TCRbeta CDR3 rearrangement, sequence reads were collapsed and filtered. For each sample, productive Simpson clonality was calculated as the square root of Simpson's diversity index over productive rearrangements. The table comes from immuneACCESS by way of TCRdb, which keeps in-frame sequences with V and J called. Part of the clones is missing from these tables; in studies checked, under half for an unresolved V gene and the rest for unknown reasons. That table supplies the V and J calls and clone size; D and trimming were determined from the DNA. For this sample the table gives roughly 400,000 clones, of which around nine tenths were detected only once. Jointly, the top ten make up 1.2% to 1.5% of the sample.

Overall results and qualifications from the work: The amount of clinical and demographic metadata varied by source and participant and was provided uncurated.

Participants in the prospective study were enrolled through a virtual design, were aged roughly 18 to 100 years, and lived in roughly 24 United States geographic areas. Cohort assignment in the prospective study relied on participant-reported clinical history from a screening survey and a study questionnaire. A participant counted as exposed if, within 2 weeks of entering the study, that participant had been in contact with someone who had a PCR-confirmed or clinician-diagnosed COVID-19 case. Mobile phlebotomists in the prospective study collected whole blood, serum and a nasopharyngeal or oropharyngeal swab from every participant. Participants in the prospective study had the option to provide additional blood draws and questionnaires over an approximately 2-month period. Blood samples from the prospective study were shipped frozen or at room temperature prior to DNA extraction.

This receptor was obtained from a woman between 18 and 29 years old who had been exposed to COVID-19. The rearrangement combines TRBV7-9 with TRBJ2-3; 8 central nucleotides agree with TRBD2. Sequencing was performed on PBMCs or T cells enriched from blood (not recorded which). The bases read TGTGCCAGCAGCTTAGCGGGACTAGGTTTTGATACGCAGTATTTT. It encodes CASSLAGLGFDTQYF.